Each of the 12 T cell receptor beta chains below was sequenced from the same sample in a study of T cells in Graves' hyperthyroidism and ophthalmopathy. It was RNA transcripts that yielded the amplified TCR beta CDR3 regions. HTBI primers were used for first-round RT-PCR of the TCR CDR3. TCRdb independently ran MiXCR on the multiplex PCR reads; one entry per CDR3 protein. The data show about 210,000 distinct CDR3 sequences, about 15% seen once. Sample: blood. These receptors came from a man aged 45-65 years with Graves' hyperthyroidism.

This clonotype was seen ten or more times. This rearrangement joins TRBV20-1 to TRBJ2-1; 7 bases map to TRBD2. Germline CDR1 and CDR2: DFQATT and SNEGSKA (reference sequence). Trimming took 3 bases from V and 5 from J; bases not matched to a gene: 10. The CDR3 spans 15 residues. CDR3 DNA: TGCAGTGCTAGTGGTGGGAGGGCCGGAGACAATGAGCAGTTCTTC. The encoded protein is CSASGGRAGDNEQFF.

V usage is TRBV7-9 and J usage is TRBJ1-5; tentatively, D is TRBD1 (6 bases). The V gene's germline CDR1 is SEHNR and CDR2 FQNEAQ (reference sequence). The CDR3 totals 15 residues. V lost 8 bases and J 3 bases, leaving 17 bases between the germline ends. CDR3 in amino acids: CASRGGQSDNQPQHF. DNA of the CDR3: TGTGCCAGCCGGGGGGGGCAATCGGACAATCAGCCCCAGCATTTT.

V is TRBV29-1 and J is TRBJ2-7, with D unclear. V was shortened by 1 base and J by 5 bases, with 9 bases between the two germline ends. The CDR3 contains 12 residues. Germline V gene data show CDR1 as SQVTM and CDR2 as ANQGSEA. CDR3 loop: CSVEVAGHEQYF. The CDR3 region has the DNA TGCAGCGTTGAAGTGGCAGGCCACGAGCAGTACTTC.

The table lists this clonotype with many counts. The chain employs TRBV11-2 and TRBJ2-7, with 11 bases aligning to TRBD2. CDR3 length equals 17 residues. Germline lookup yields CDR1 SGHAT and CDR2 FQNNGV. V lost 4 bases to trimming and J lost 6 bases; unmatched junction nucleotides: 14. Here the CDR3 DNA reads TGTGCCAGCAGCTCAGCGGGACTAGCGGTCTCTCTTCGCGAGCAGTACTTC. Translating gives CASSSAGLAVSLREQYF. The whole variable domain, filled in from reference TRBV11-2 and TRBJ2-7, reads EAGVAQSPRYKIIEKRQSVAFWCNPISGHATLYWYQQILGQGPKLLIQFQNNGVVDDSQLPKDRFSAERLKGVDSTLKIQPAKLEDSAVYLCASSSAGLAVSLREQYFGPGTRLTVT.

This clonotype was detected many times. This rearrangement joins TRBV5-1 to TRBJ1-5; 7 bases are a match to TRBD1. The CDR3 totals 15 residues. V was clipped by 3 bases and J by 7 bases; unmatched bases: 10. The germline gives CDR1 SGHRS, CDR2 YFSETQ. Here the CDR3 reads CASSSTGEAGQPQHF. CDR3 bases: TGCGCCAGCAGCTCCACAGGGGAAGCAGGCCAGCCCCAGCATTTT.

CDR3 coding DNA: TGTGCCAGCAGTGAAGGCGGACAGGGGGCATTATCACCCCTCCACTTT. Protein sequence: CASSEGGQGALSPLHF. This rearrangement joins TRBV6-1 to TRBJ1-6; 11 positions agree with TRBD1. CDR1 is MNHNS, CDR2 SASEGT, per germline. The V and J ends lost 1 base and 10 bases, in that order; junction bases with no gene match: 6. The CDR3 is made up of 16 amino acids.

V gene TRBV12-3 or TRBV12-4 combines with J gene TRBJ1-4, with D tentatively TRBD1 (5 bases). CDR3 length equals 14 residues. The V and J ends lost 7 bases and 3 bases respectively, with 12 bases between them. The chain's CDR3 is CASTEGFANEKLFF. The CDR3 bases are TGTGCCAGCACCGAGGGGTTTGCTAATGAAAAACTGTTTTTT.

This clonotype was picked up a small number of times. CDR3 loop: CSVPGPTNEKLFF. The CDR3 coding sequence is TGCAGTGTTCCGGGACCTACTAATGAAAAACTGTTTTTT. The chain carries TRBV20-1 and TRBJ1-4, with D perhaps matching TRBD1 (5 bases). Per the germline V gene, CDR1 is DFQATT and CDR2 is SNEGSKA (reference sequence). This CDR3 comprises 13 residues. The V gene lost 7 bases and the J gene lost 2 bases, with 11 bases spanning the gap.

This clonotype was recorded many times. The rearrangement joins TRBV18 to TRBJ2-7; 9 bases fit TRBD1. CDR1 KGHSH and CDR2 LQKENI come from the germline V gene. This CDR3 has 15 amino acids. V was pared by 3 bases and J by 5 bases, with 8 bases of the junction left unmatched. The CDR3 loop reads CASSPRQGGPNEQYF. As DNA, the CDR3 is TGTGCCAGCTCACCTCGACAGGGGGGCCCTAACGAGCAGTACTTC.

Note on this clonotype: A junction boundary mismatches the germline segment, possibly from a read error. V is TRBV5-1 and J is TRBJ2-2; D might be TRBD2 (6 bases). CDR3 length: 17 residues. Germline V gene lookup returns CDR1 SGHRS and CDR2 YFSETQ. The CDR3 loop reads CASSSLPTPGDTWELFF. CDR3 coding DNA: TGCGCCAGCAGCTCGCTCCCGACCCCGGGAGACACCTGGGAGCTGTTTTTT.

This chain joins TRBV18 and TRBJ1-4; TRBD1 matches 7 bases. Germline lookup yields CDR1 KGHSH and CDR2 LQKENI. The CDR3 is 14 residues long. Unmatched junction bases numbered 5, after V lost 4 bases and J lost 6 bases. Here the CDR3 reads CASSRGQVDEKLFF. The CDR3, as DNA: TGTGCCAGCTCACGAGGACAGGTTGATGAAAAACTGTTTTTT.

The chain joins TRBV6-2 or TRBV6-3 to TRBJ2-3; D is unclear. This CDR3 comprises 12 residues. Germline CDR1 reads MNHEY; CDR2 reads SVGEGT. V lost 2 bases, J lost 1 base, and 1 base lay in between. This chain's CDR3 is CASSYGTDTQYF. DNA of the CDR3: TGTGCCAGCAGTTACGGCACAGATACGCAGTATTTT.